A selection of T cell receptor beta chains follows, all from one sample in a study of cytomegalovirus exposure and HLA in healthy donors. Method: immunoSEQ multiplex PCR; TCRdb's copy keeps in-frame clones and lacks some. The repertoire holds approximately 110,000 clones, less than 80% seen once, with less than 4.5% in the top ten. Sequencing input: PBMCs. The origin of the receptors is a young man in good health and CMV-seropositive. CDR3s include the opening cysteine and the closing phenylalanine or tryptophan. D genes are given only for firm matches. Not every row has a clone size; where given, it reads once, few, many or a size class.

>-|12|TRBV7-2|-|TRBJ2-1
TGTGCCAGCAGTAGAGATTTGAATGAGCAGTTCTTC
CASSRDLNEQFF
>-|14|TRBV18|-|TRBJ2-3
TGTGCCAGCTCAGACAGCAGGGGGGCAGTCTCGCAGTATTTT
CASSDSRGAVSQYF
>once|15|TRBV10-3|TRBD1|TRBJ1-5
TGTGCCATCAGTCCGGGACAGGGAGTCAATCAGCCCCAGCATTTT
CAISPGQGVNQPQHF
>-|13|TRBV4-2|-|TRBJ2-2
TGTGCCAGCAGCCAAGGCGAAACCGGGGAGCTGTTTTTT
CASSQGETGELFF
>-|16|TRBV18|TRBD1|TRBJ1-3
TGTGCCAGCGTCGCCGGACAGGGGAAGTCTGGAAACACCATATATTTT
CASVAGQGKSGNTIYF
>-|14|TRBV7-7|-|TRBJ1-1
TGTGCTAGCAGCCCACGACCTCGGGGAACTGAAGCTTTCTTT
CASSPRPRGTEAFF
>few|14|TRBV19|-|TRBJ1-5
TGTGCCAGTAGTTTCCCAGGCGCCAATCAGCCCCAGCATTTT
CASSFPGANQPQHF
>-|16|TRBV5-1|TRBD1|TRBJ2-1
TGCGCCAGCACCCCGACAGGGACCAACTCCTACAATGAGCAGTTCTTC
CASTPTGTNSYNEQFF
>-|16|TRBV7-8|TRBD2|TRBJ2-1
TGTGCCAGCAGCTCCCATTGGTGGGAGGGATACAATGAGCAGTTCTTC
CASSSHWWEGYNEQFF
>-|14|TRBV11-3|TRBD2|TRBJ2-5
TGTGCCAGCAGCGGTAGCGGGGGGGCAGAGACCCAGTACTTC
CASSGSGGAETQYF
>-|13|TRBV6-1|TRBD1|TRBJ1-4
TGTGCCAGCGCCCCGGGACAGGGTGAAAAACTGTTTTTT
CASAPGQGEKLFF
>many|11|TRBV2|-|TRBJ2-7
TGCAAGCAGAAGGCGGCATACGAGCAGTACTTC
CKQKAAYEQYF
>-|16|TRBV18|-|TRBJ1-5
TGTGCCAGCTCAAAATCTTCAGGACTCCCGAATCAGCCCCAGCATTTT
CASSKSSGLPNQPQHF
>-|15|TRBV5-5|TRBD1|TRBJ2-1
TGTGCCAGCAGCCCCGTGGGACAGTTGTGGTACGAGCAGTTCTTC
CASSPVGQLWYEQFF
>once|15|TRBV27|TRBD1|TRBJ1-5
TGTGCCAGCAATCCCGGACAGGGGGGCAATCAGCCCCAGCATTTT
CASNPGQGGNQPQHF
>-|16|TRBV29-1|-|TRBJ1-1
TGCAGCGTTGAAGATCTTGGACTCAACCCGGACACTGAAGCTTTCTTT
CSVEDLGLNPDTEAFF
>-|13|TRBV2|-|TRBJ2-5
TGTGCCAGCAGCTGGGGTCGGGAGGAGACCCAGTACTTC
CASSWGREETQYF
>-|14|TRBV13|TRBD1|TRBJ1-5
TGTGCCAGCAGCTTCGGGACAGGGAGTCAGCCCCAGCATTTT
CASSFGTGSQPQHF
>-|20|TRBV19|TRBD2|TRBJ2-2
TGTGCCAGTAGTCTACGGGCGCGGACTAGCGGGGGGCCGAACACCGGGGAGCTGTTTTTT
CASSLRARTSGGPNTGELFF
>-|12|TRBV29-1|-|TRBJ2-7
TGCAGCGTTCGGCAACCCGGGTACGAGCAGTACTTC
CSVRQPGYEQYF
>-|13|TRBV7-9|-|TRBJ1-2
TGTGCCAGCAGCCTAGACGACAGGAGTGGCTACACCTTC
CASSLDDRSGYTF
>-|15|TRBV7-9|-|TRBJ2-3
TGTGCCAGCAGCCAAACAACAGCACGCGCAGATACGCAGTATTTT
CASSQTTARADTQYF